The 3 T cell receptor beta chains below all came from one sample that was sequenced in a study of blood T cell repertoires in COVID-19. Sequencing was performed with immunoSEQ multiplex PCR; in TCRdb, only in-frame clones are kept and a portion is missing. The data contain 25,000 to 40,000 clones, less than 95% of them singletons. Sequencing was carried out using peripheral blood. Source of these receptors: a man between 65 and 85 years old with active or convalescent COVID-19.

This clone was seen a handful of times. As DNA, the CDR3 is TGCGCCAGCAGTCAAACAGGGGGGACCCAGTACTTC. Encoded protein: CASSQTGGTQYF. The genes are TRBV5-1 and TRBJ2-5; TRBD1 aligns across 8 bases. The CDR3 is 12 amino acids. Unmatched junction bases numbered 4, after V lost 5 bases and J lost 7 bases. CDR1 SGHRS and CDR2 YFSETQ come from the germline V gene.

This rearrangement joins TRBV4-1 to TRBJ2-3; 9 bases agree with TRBD2. The length of the CDR3 is 15 residues. Trimming removed 4 bases from V and 1 base from J; junction bases left unmatched: 3. The germline CDR1 and CDR2 sequences are MGHRA and YSYEKL. CDR3 residues: CASSRWTSGTDTQYF. CDR3 in DNA: TGCGCCAGCAGCCGATGGACTAGCGGCACAGATACGCAGTATTTT.

The chain employs TRBV6-5 and TRBJ1-4; 9 positions agree with TRBD1. Germline assignment: CDR1 MNHEY and CDR2 SVGAGI. The CDR3 consists of 14 residues. With V trimmed by 6 bases and J by 8 bases, 7 bases remained unmatched. The CDR3 nucleotides read TGTGCCAGCAGCTTCGGGACAGGGTCCGAAAAACTGTTTTTT. Translated, it gives CASSFGTGSEKLFF.